This is a list of T cell receptor beta chains from one sample in a study of OX40 agonist ivuxolimab in advanced cancers. Profiling relied on immunoSEQ multiplex PCR, and the TCRdb table lists in-frame clones only, not all of them. Of tens of thousands of clones in the sample, about nine tenths were seen once. This specimen consisted of CD4+ or CD8+ T cells sorted from blood, obtained in a trial of the OX40 agonist ivuxolimab. The source of these receptors is an adult with an advanced solid tumor such as melanoma, head and neck, liver or kidney cancer. Each CDR3 is given with its conserved first and last residue. The D gene is left open where the match is weak. Clone size, where shown, is once, few, many, or a class for clones that have expanded.

TGTGCCAGCAGCTTCGGAGACTCTGGAAACACCATATATTTT | CASSFGDSGNTIYF | TRBJ1-3 | NA | TRBV9 | NA
TGTGCCGCCTGTCCCGGGACAGGATTATACGAGCAGTACTTC | CAACPGTGLYEQYF | TRBJ2-7 | TRBD1 | TRBV10-3 | NA
TGTGCCAGCAGTGCGAGGGAGTGGGAGACCCAGTACTTC | CASSAREWETQYF | TRBJ2-5 | NA | TRBV2 | NA
TGTGCCAGCAAAGGGACAGCACAAGAGACCCAGTACTTC | CASKGTAQETQYF | TRBJ2-5 | TRBD1 | TRBV6-5 | once
TGTGCCAGCAGCTTAGGAGACACAATTTCCTACGAGCAGTACTTC | CASSLGDTISYEQYF | TRBJ2-7 | NA | TRBV7-9 | NA
TGTGCCAGCAGCCTTGCCGGGAGTCTGGGGACTGAAGCTTTCTTT | CASSLAGSLGTEAFF | TRBJ1-1 | NA | TRBV11-2 | NA
TGTGCCACCAGCAGAGCCGGGACAGGGGGAAACATTCAGTACTTC | CATSRAGTGGNIQYF | TRBJ2-4 | TRBD1 | TRBV15 | NA
TGTGCCAGCAGCTTAGGTGGCAGGGAGACCCAGTACTTC | CASSLGGRETQYF | TRBJ2-5 | NA | TRBV7-2 | NA
TGTGCCAGCAGCTTGCCTCAGGGAGATTCTTCACCCCTCCACTTT | CASSLPQGDSSPLHF | TRBJ1-6 | NA | TRBV7-2 | NA
TGTGCCAGCAGCCCCCCGGCTAGCGGGAGTGGGACCTACAATGAGCAGTTCTTC | CASSPPASGSGTYNEQFF | TRBJ2-1 | TRBD2 | TRBV11-3 | NA
TGCAGCGCGATGGACAGCCGAGGAAAGACCCAGTACTTC | CSAMDSRGKTQYF | TRBJ2-5 | NA | TRBV29-1 | few
TGTGCCAGCTTGCCCGGGGGATTCGGCTACGAGCAGTACTTC | CASLPGGFGYEQYF | TRBJ2-7 | NA | TRBV21-1 | NA
TGTGCCAGCAGCTTATCCCAAATGCGCAGGGGGAACACTGAAGCTTTCTTT | CASSLSQMRRGNTEAFF | TRBJ1-1 | NA | TRBV11-3 | NA
TGTGCCACCAGCAGAGCTTACAGCTTGAACACTGAAGCTTTCTTT | CATSRAYSLNTEAFF | TRBJ1-1 | NA | TRBV15 | NA
TGTGCCAGCAGTTCCACGGGGGACCTTCTGGGCTACACCTTC | CASSSTGDLLGYTF | TRBJ1-2 | NA | TRBV6-6 | NA
TGTGCCAGCAGCTCTCTTAGGGGCAGTTCCTCCTACGAGCAGTACTTC | CASSSLRGSSSYEQYF | TRBJ2-7 | NA | TRBV11-2 | once
TGTGCCAGCAGCCAACAGAATCCCACACCCCTCCACTTT | CASSQQNPTPLHF | TRBJ1-6 | NA | TRBV6-6 | NA
TGTGCCAGCCGACCTCGGGGCTCTGGGGCCAACGTCCTGACTTTC | CASRPRGSGANVLTF | TRBJ2-6 | NA | TRBV6-1 | NA
TGTGCCAGCTCACCACGGTTTGAGGGAGGGAGCTCCTACGAGCAGTACTTC | CASSPRFEGGSSYEQYF | TRBJ2-7 | TRBD2 | TRBV18 | NA
TGTGCCAGCTCACCGCGGCAACAGGGAGGCGGCTACACCTTC | CASSPRQQGGGYTF | TRBJ1-2 | NA | TRBV18 | NA
TGTGCCAGCAGTATCCCCAGGGGGGCCTGGGGCAATCAGCCCCAGCATTTT | CASSIPRGAWGNQPQHF | TRBJ1-5 | TRBD1 | TRBV28 | NA
TGTGCTAGCAGCCAAGGCCCCACGGGTGGCCAAGAGACCCAGTACTTC | CASSQGPTGGQETQYF | TRBJ2-5 | NA | TRBV7-7 | NA
TGTGCCAGTAGTATAGGAAACAGCCAAGAGACCCAGTACTTC | CASSIGNSQETQYF | TRBJ2-5 | NA | TRBV19 | NA
TGTGCCAGCAGACCCGACAGGGGGGCTCGGGAGCAGTACTTC | CASRPDRGAREQYF | TRBJ2-7 | TRBD1 | TRBV6-6 | NA
TGTGCCAGCAGCCCCGGGACAGGCCTATACAATGAGCAGTTCTTC | CASSPGTGLYNEQFF | TRBJ2-1 | TRBD1 | TRBV6-5 | NA
TGTGCCAGCAGTGCGGACGTGACCGGGGAGCTGTTTTTT | CASSADVTGELFF | TRBJ2-2 | NA | TRBV2 | NA
TGTGCCAGCAGTCCGGACAGCTCCTACGAGCAGTACTTC | CASSPDSSYEQYF | TRBJ2-7 | NA | TRBV6-5 | once
TGTGCCAGCGGACCCGCGGGGCTAGCGGGGGCCGTCTACTTC | CASGPAGLAGAVYF | TRBJ2-7 | TRBD2 | TRBV14 | medium-sized
TGTGCCATTCCGGGGCGAGCGGGAAACACCGGGGAGCTGTTTTTT | CAIPGRAGNTGELFF | TRBJ2-2 | TRBD2 | TRBV6-5 | once
TGTGCCAGCAGAGTCGACAGGGGGGTTAACAATGAGCAGTTCTTC | CASRVDRGVNNEQFF | TRBJ2-1 | TRBD1 | TRBV2 | NA
TGTGCCAGCTCTCCCGACAGGGTTTTAGACAATGAGCAGTTCTTC | CASSPDRVLDNEQFF | TRBJ2-1 | TRBD1 | TRBV18 | NA
TGTGCCAGCAGCCTCGGGGCCCCCAATCAGCCCCAGCATTTT | CASSLGAPNQPQHF | TRBJ1-5 | NA | TRBV11-2 | NA